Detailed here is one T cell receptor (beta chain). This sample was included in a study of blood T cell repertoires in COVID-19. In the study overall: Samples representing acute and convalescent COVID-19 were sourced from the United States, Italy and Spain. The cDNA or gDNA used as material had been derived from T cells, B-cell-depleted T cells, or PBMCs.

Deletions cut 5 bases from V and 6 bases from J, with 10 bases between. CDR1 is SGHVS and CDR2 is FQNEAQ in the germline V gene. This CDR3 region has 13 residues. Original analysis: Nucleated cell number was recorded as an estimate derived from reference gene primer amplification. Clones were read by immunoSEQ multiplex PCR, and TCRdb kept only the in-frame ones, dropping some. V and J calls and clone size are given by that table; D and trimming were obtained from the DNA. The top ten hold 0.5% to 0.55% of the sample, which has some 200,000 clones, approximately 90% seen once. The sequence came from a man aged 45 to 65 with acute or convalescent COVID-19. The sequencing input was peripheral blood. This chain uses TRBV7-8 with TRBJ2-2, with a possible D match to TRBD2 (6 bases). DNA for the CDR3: TGTGCCAGCAGCCTGACGGGGGCCGGGGAGCTGTTTTTT. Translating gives CASSLTGAGELFF.